The T cell receptor (beta chain) described here comes from a study of T cells after yellow fever vaccination. The V gene end was trimmed by 6 bases and the J gene end by 6 bases; junction bases not matched to a gene: 5. CDR1 and CDR2 (germline): KGHSH, LQKENI. The CDR3 extends over 14 amino acids. Study-wide results and caveats: The study re-detected most primary-vaccination clones after the booster (under 97% CD4, roughly 85% CD8).

TCRdb called the 5' RACE reads again in MiXCR, with one record for every CDR3 protein. In the table there are some 600,000 distinct CDR3 sequences, about 15% of which are singletons. This clonotype was observed at least ten times. Its antigen is currently unknown. V usage is TRBV18 and J usage is TRBJ2-4, with 10 bases identical to TRBD1. Sequencing was performed on PBMCs, taken 5 days after the first yellow fever vaccination. This sequence was found in a man between 18 and 29 years old who received the YFV17D yellow fever vaccine. The CDR3: CASSPDRGRNIQYF. The CDR3 DNA is TGTGCCAGCTCGCCGGACAGGGGGAGAAACATTCAGTACTTC.